Here is one TCR beta chain with its context. Its antigen has not been determined. Base quality data are lacking; no much larger clone is found one base away. Based on the germline V gene, the CDR1 and CDR2 sequences are LGHNA and YSLEER. The CDR3 has 13 amino acids, counting the end cysteine and phenylalanine. Of all the DNA, just the CDR3 is kept, 39 bases in frame from base 1. Cut back by 0 bases and 6 bases, the V and J ends lie 8 bases apart. The data originate from a study of technical replicates of blood from several donors (dated by TCRdb to about 2017). Receptor amplification or capture employed the immunoSEQ multiplex PCR assay. The source is immuneACCESS, and TCRdb retained only in-frame sequences with V and J called. Part of the clones is not carried over; for the studies checked, unresolved V genes explain less than half of this, and the remainder is unexplained. A total of about 75,000 clones appear in this sample, approximately 96% of them only once. The top ten constitute under 0.3% of the sample.

Recombination joined TRBV4-3 with TRBJ1-1; no D gene call is confident. Sequencing was performed on T cells isolated from PBMCs. This clonotype was sampled from a human donor in good health. The DNA reads TGCGCCAGCAGCCAAGATACGGTCTCTGAAGCTTTCTTT. Its amino acids are CASSQDTVSEAFF.